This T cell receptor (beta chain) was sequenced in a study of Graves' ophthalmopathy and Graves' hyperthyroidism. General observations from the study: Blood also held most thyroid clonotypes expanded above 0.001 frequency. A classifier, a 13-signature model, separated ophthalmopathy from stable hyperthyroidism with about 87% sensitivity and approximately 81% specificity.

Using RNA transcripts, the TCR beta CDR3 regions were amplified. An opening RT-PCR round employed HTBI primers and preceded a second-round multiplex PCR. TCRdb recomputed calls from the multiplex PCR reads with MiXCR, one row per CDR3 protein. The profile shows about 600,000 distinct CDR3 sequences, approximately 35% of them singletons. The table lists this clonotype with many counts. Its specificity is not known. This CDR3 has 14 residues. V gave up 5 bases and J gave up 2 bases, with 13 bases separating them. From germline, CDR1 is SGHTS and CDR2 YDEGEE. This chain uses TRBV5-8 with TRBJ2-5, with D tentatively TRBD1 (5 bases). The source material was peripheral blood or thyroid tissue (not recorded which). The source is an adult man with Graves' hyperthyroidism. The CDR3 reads CASSDSSLQETQYF. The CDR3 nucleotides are TGTGCCAGCAGTGACAGTAGTTTACAAGAGACCCAGTACTTC.